The subject of this entry is one T cell receptor beta chain. How the authors handled the data: For nucleated cells, counts were estimated from reference gene primer amplification. Assay: immunoSEQ multiplex PCR; the TCRdb copy retains only in-frame clones and omits some. V, J and clone size are those of that table, while D and trimming were read from the DNA. The table has fewer than 300,000 clones, about 85% seen once; the top ten hold around 1%. The record originates from a study of blood T cell repertoires in COVID-19. Whole-study context: The study drew acute and convalescent COVID-19 samples from the United States, Italy and Spain. Sources were T cells, B-cell-depleted T cells, or PBMCs; the material itself was cDNA or gDNA.

Deletions cut 6 bases from V and 3 bases from J, with 9 bases between. Germline CDR1 reads SGHAT; CDR2 reads FQNNGV. The CDR3 runs 12 residues. V and J are TRBV11-2 and TRBJ2-7; unclear D gene. This sequence was found in a human donor with COVID-19, enrolled during active disease. The donor label of this sample is uncertain. The sequencing sample was made of peripheral blood. The CDR3 sequence: CASSYSRYEQYF. CDR3 nucleotides: TGTGCCAGCAGTTATAGCCGCTACGAGCAGTACTTC.